A single sample gave rise to the 27 T cell receptor beta chains below, sequenced in a study of T cells after yellow fever vaccination. TCRdb redid the calling of the 5' RACE reads with MiXCR, one entry per CDR3 protein. The profile shows approximately 330,000 distinct CDR3 sequences, roughly 4.3% of them singletons. The sequences come from PBMCs, collected 5 days after the yellow fever booster vaccination. The receptors shown here come from a man aged 18 to 29 who received the YFV17D yellow fever vaccine.

This clonotype came up a few times. V is TRBV2 and J is TRBJ1-5; weak D call: TRBD1 (6 bases). The CDR3 has 16 amino acids. Trimming took off 2 bases at V and 7 bases at J, with 18 bases between the two ends. The V gene's germline CDR1 is SNHLY and CDR2 FYNNEI. CDR3 in amino acids: CASSESAGGRRQPQHF. For the CDR3, the DNA is TGTGCCAGCAGTGAAAGTGCGGGGGGCCGGAGACAGCCCCAGCATTTT.

The chain is built from TRBV4-3 and TRBJ1-3; the D is unclear. V lost 1 base, J lost 3 bases, and 10 bases lay in between. Germline V CDR1 and CDR2: LGHNA, YSLEER. The length of the CDR3 is 15 residues. CDR3 protein: CASSQGFQVGNTIYF. The CDR3 bases are TGCGCCAGCAGCCAAGGTTTCCAGGTTGGAAACACCATATATTTT.

This clonotype was observed a few times. V gene TRBV20-1 combines with J gene TRBJ1-2; 7 bases agree with TRBD1. V gave up 6 bases and J gave up 8 bases; unmatched junction bases: 12. This CDR3 is built from 13 residues. Germline loops: CDR1 DFQATT, CDR2 SNEGSKA (reference sequence). The CDR3: CSAPPPRTGGYTF. As DNA, the CDR3 is TGCAGTGCACCCCCCCCGCGGACAGGAGGCTACACCTTC.

This clonotype showed up just a few times. The chain has TRBV20-1 and TRBJ2-2; D ambiguous. Trimming shortened V by 3 bases and J by 2 bases, and 19 bases separated the two germline ends. Germline CDR1 is DFQATT and CDR2 is SNEGSKA (reference sequence). The CDR3 runs 17 residues. DNA of the CDR3: TGCAGTGCTAGGGGGATTCCAAGGGATTCTAACACCGGGGAGCTGTTTTTT. It specifies CSARGIPRDSNTGELFF.

The V gene is TRBV6-5, the J gene TRBJ1-6, with 8 bases identical to TRBD1. The trim removed 0 bases at V and 7 bases at J, leaving 2 bases unmatched. The CDR3 sequence is 15 residues long. Germline loops: CDR1 MNHEY, CDR2 SVGAGI. CDR3 residues: CASSYSTGANSPLHF. Written as DNA, the CDR3 is TGTGCCAGCAGTTACTCGACAGGGGCGAATTCACCCCTCCACTTT.

The chain joins TRBV18 to TRBJ2-1, with unresolved D. Trimming shortened V by 4 bases and J by 2 bases, and 15 bases separated the two germline ends. Germline V CDR1 and CDR2: KGHSH, LQKENI. This CDR3 comprises 16 residues. In DNA, the CDR3 is TGTGCCAGCTCACGAGGTCGTAGTATGGCCTACAATGAGCAGTTCTTC. Translation: CASSRGRSMAYNEQFF.

This clonotype has a count of ten or more. The J gene is TRBJ2-2, the V gene TRBV7-8, with 7 bases lining up with TRBD2. The V and J ends lost 2 bases and 5 bases, in that order; junction bases with no gene match: 5. The length of the CDR3 is 15 residues. Germline V CDR1 and CDR2: SGHVS, FQNEAQ. This CDR3 is CASSLIAGQTGELFF. In nucleotides, the CDR3 is TGTGCCAGCAGCTTAATAGCGGGCCAAACCGGGGAGCTGTTTTTT.

The genes are TRBV7-9 and TRBJ1-1; no firm D call. The germline CDR1 and CDR2 sequences are SEHNR and FQNEAQ (reference sequence). The ends were cut back, 1 base at V and 4 bases at J, with 13 bases in the middle. The CDR3 sequence is 15 residues long. The chain's CDR3 is CASSLGDMGGTEAFF. CDR3 DNA: TGTGCCAGCAGCTTAGGGGATATGGGAGGCACTGAAGCTTTCTTT.

This clonotype appeared many times. V is TRBV5-1 and J is TRBJ2-2, with 8 positions matching TRBD2. Trimming at V came to 4 bases and at J to 7 bases, leaving 6 bases not matched to a gene. CDR3 length: 14 amino acids. Per the germline V gene, CDR1 is SGHRS and CDR2 is YFSETQ. The CDR3 nucleotides read TGCGCCAGCAGCGATACGGGGGGGCACGGGGAGCTGTTTTTT. Its translation is CASSDTGGHGELFF.

This clonotype has only a few counts. The chain uses TRBV5-1 and TRBJ2-7, with TRBD1 as a possible D gene (5 bases). Deletions cut 0 bases from V and 4 bases from J, with 14 bases between. CDR3 length: 15 amino acids. CDR1 is SGHRS, CDR2 YFSETQ, per germline. CDR3 bases: TGCGCCAGCAGCTTGGCTGGGGCCCCAGAATACGAGCAGTACGTC. Translating gives CASSLAGAPEYEQYV.

There are many counts of this clonotype. CDR3 sequence (DNA): TGTGCCAGCAGTTACGCTATTAGGACAGGGTGGGGGGGTAATTCACCCCTCCACTTT. Protein: CASSYAIRTGWGGNSPLHF. The rearrangement uses TRBV6-5 and TRBJ1-6; 8 bases are shared with TRBD1. Per germline, CDR1 MNHEY and CDR2 SVGAGI. Trimming removed 2 bases from V and 6 bases from J; junction bases left unmatched: 15. The CDR3 sequence is 19 residues long.

This sequence joins TRBV12-3 or TRBV12-4 and TRBJ1-2, with 7 bases fitting TRBD1. The CDR3 contains 14 residues. With V trimmed by 3 bases and J by 2 bases, 3 bases remained unmatched. The CDR3 reads CASSLTGWNYGYTF. The CDR3 region has the DNA TGTGCCAGCAGTTTGACAGGGTGGAACTATGGCTACACCTTC.

This clonotype occurred a few times. This sequence joins TRBV11-2 and TRBJ2-3; the D gene is possibly TRBD2 (6 bases). The V gene lost 0 bases and the J gene lost 3 bases, with 10 bases spanning the gap. CDR1 and CDR2 from the germline V gene are SGHAT and FQNNGV. The CDR3 runs to 15 residues. CDR3 bases: TGTGCCAGCAGCTTAGATGTGGGGGGAACAGATACGCAGTATTTT. Its translation is CASSLDVGGTDTQYF.

This clonotype was found many times. The chain carries TRBV4-1 and TRBJ1-2, with TRBD1 as a possible D gene (5 bases). CDR3 size: 15 residues. Trimming took off 1 base at V and 0 bases at J, with 9 bases between the two ends. Per the germline V gene, CDR1 is MGHRA and CDR2 is YSYEKL. CDR3 DNA sequence: TGCGCCAGCAGCCAAGGGGACGGAACTAACTATGGCTACACCTTC. Translating gives CASSQGDGTNYGYTF.

The V and J genes are TRBV30 and TRBJ2-6, with a possible D match to TRBD1 (5 bases). Germline CDR1 GTSNPN, CDR2 SVGIG (reference sequence). The CDR3 is made up of 12 amino acids. Between the trimmed V and J ends, which lost 5 bases and 6 bases, there was a span of 8 bases. CDR3 nucleotides: TGTGCCTGGGTCAGGGAGGCCAACGTCCTGACTTTC. Translating gives CAWVREANVLTF.

This clonotype has a handful of counts. V usage is TRBV3-1 and J usage is TRBJ1-1, with D possibly TRBD1 on 5 matching bases. V was clipped by 1 base and J by 9 bases, with 12 bases between them. Germline-derived CDR1 and CDR2 are LGHDT and YNNKEL (reference sequence). CDR3 length: 13 residues. CDR3 sequence: CASSQGSDSKAFF. The CDR3 coding sequence is TGTGCCAGCAGCCAAGGATCCGACAGTAAAGCTTTCTTT.

This clonotype was seen more than once but under ten times. The chain links TRBV4-3 to TRBJ2-3; 12 bases are shared with TRBD2. With V trimmed by 3 bases and J by 2 bases, 3 bases remained unmatched. CDR3 length: 16 residues. Germline CDR1 reads LGHNA; CDR2 reads YSLEER. DNA of the CDR3: TGCGCCAGCAGCCATCGACTAGCGGGGGCCACAGATACGCAGTATTTT. It specifies CASSHRLAGATDTQYF.

The V call is TRBV3-1, the J call TRBJ2-7; D is perhaps TRBD1 or TRBD2 (6 bases each). V shed 0 bases and J shed 8 bases, with 14 bases lying between them. The germline CDR1 and CDR2 sequences are LGHDT and YNNKEL (reference sequence). The CDR3 covers 14 residues. Here the CDR3 DNA reads TGTGCCAGCAGCCAAGATCATCAGGGGACTCAGCAGTACTTC. Protein product: CASSQDHQGTQQYF.

This chain uses TRBV7-3 with TRBJ1-2, with 10 bases identical to TRBD1. The CDR3 extends over 14 amino acids. Trimming took 5 bases from V and 3 from J; bases not matched to a gene: 3. Germline assignment: CDR1 SGHTA and CDR2 FQGTGA. The CDR3 loop is CASSPGTGDYGYTF. The CDR3 DNA follows: TGTGCCAGCAGCCCAGGGACAGGGGACTATGGCTACACCTTC.

This clonotype was seen more than once but under ten times. This sequence joins TRBV5-6 and TRBJ1-5; D call uncertain. With 0 bases removed from V and 7 bases from J, the gap between germline ends came to 11 bases. The CDR3 is 14 amino acids. CDR1 is SGHDT and CDR2 is YYEEEE in the germline V gene. The CDR3 DNA reads as TGTGCCAGCAGCTTGGGGCGGCGGGCACAGCCCCAGCATTTT. Protein product: CASSLGRRAQPQHF. Together with reference TRBV5-6 and TRBJ1-5, the CDR3 gives the full variable domain: DAGVTQSPTHLIKTRGQQVTLRCSPKSGHDTVSWYQQALGQGPQFIFQYYEEEERQRGNFPDRFSGHQFPNYSSELNVNALLLGDSALYLCASSLGRRAQPQHFGDGTRLSIL.

This clonotype was counted many times. The V and J genes are TRBV10-3 and TRBJ2-7, with D uncertain. The CDR3 is made up of 14 amino acids. V lost 4 bases and J lost 0, with 10 bases in between. Per the germline V gene, CDR1 is ENHRY and CDR2 is SYGVKD. Here the CDR3 DNA reads TGTGCCATCAGTGGTCCGCGCCCCTCCTACGAGCAGTACTTC. Its protein is CAISGPRPSYEQYF.

This clonotype was detected only a few times. The CDR3: CASKRGYTDQPQHF. The CDR3 bases are TGTGCCAGCAAACGAGGGTACACCGATCAGCCCCAGCATTTT. V gene TRBV6-1 combines with J gene TRBJ1-5; D gene ambiguous. The CDR3 length is 14 residues. The V end lost 7 bases, the J end lost 5 bases, and 15 bases lay between the germline ends. Germline CDR1 reads MNHNS; CDR2 reads SASEGT.

The rearrangement uses TRBV25-1 and TRBJ2-4; possibly TRBD1 or TRBD2 for D (5 bases each). Germline V gene lookup returns CDR1 MGHDK and CDR2 SYGVNS. V was shortened by 0 bases and J by 2 bases, with 14 bases between the two germline ends. The CDR3 runs 17 residues. In nucleotides, the CDR3 is TGTGCCAGCAGTGAATATGGGGGAATAGGGACCAAAAACATTCAGTACTTC. Translation: CASSEYGGIGTKNIQYF.

Only a few counts were recorded for this clonotype. This chain connects TRBV23-1 to TRBJ2-3; no reliable D call. TRBV23-1 is labeled an ORF, and its function is uncertain. Trimming pared 2 bases from V and 0 bases from J, leaving 9 bases between. The CDR3 has 15 amino acids. In nucleotides, the CDR3 is TGCGCCAGCAGTCAAGTGTCTCCCAGCACAGATACGCAGTATTTT. Translating it yields CASSQVSPSTDTQYF.

This clonotype was counted only a few times. The J gene is TRBJ2-1, the V gene TRBV7-2, with a possible D match to TRBD2 (5 bases). The germline CDR1 and CDR2 sequences are SGHTA and FQGNSA. The CDR3 spans 12 residues. The V end lost 6 bases, the J end lost 7 bases, and 10 bases lay between the germline ends. The CDR3 DNA reads as TGTGCCAGCAGTCGGACTGGAAATGAGCAGTTCTTC. It codes for CASSRTGNEQFF.

There are a few counts of this clonotype. The V call is TRBV4-1, the J call TRBJ1-4; D is unresolved. Germline CDR1 MGHRA, CDR2 YSYEKL. The CDR3 has 16 amino acids. Trimming took 2 bases from V and 4 from J, leaving 14 bases between them. CDR3 amino acids: CASSQHAATSNEKLFF. The CDR3, as DNA: TGCGCCAGCAGCCAACACGCAGCGACTAGTAATGAAAAACTGTTTTTT.

This clonotype has more than one count but fewer than ten. The chain combines TRBV5-6 with TRBJ2-7, with D uncertain. The CDR3 contains 14 residues. Trimming shortened V by 0 bases and J by 6 bases, and 13 bases separated the two germline ends. Germline values: CDR1 SGHDT, CDR2 YYEEEE. Here the CDR3 DNA reads TGTGCCAGCAGCTTGGACAGTCCCCTCAGCGAGCAGTACTTC. Translating it yields CASSLDSPLSEQYF.